A selection of T cell receptor beta chains follows, all from one sample in a study of cytomegalovirus exposure and HLA in healthy donors. Here immunoSEQ multiplex PCR was the method, and the copy in TCRdb shows in-frame clones only, minus some. The sample has 200,000 to 250,000 clones; 76% are singletons. The material sequenced was PBMCs. The receptors were sampled from a man aged 18 to 30 in good health and CMV-seronegative. CDR3s include the opening cysteine and the closing phenylalanine or tryptophan. Fields, in order: clone size, J gene, D gene, V gene, CDR3 protein, CDR3 DNA. The D gene is left open where the match is weak. The listing skips clone size in some rows; elsewhere it reads once, few, many or a size class.

size: NA
J: TRBJ2-1
D: TRBD2
V: TRBV7-6
CDR3: CASSATRKIAGGNEQFF
DNA: TGTGCCAGCAGCGCGACCCGGAAGATAGCGGGTGGCAATGAGCAGTTCTTC

size: NA
J: TRBJ1-4
D: NA
V: TRBV4-2
CDR3: CASSPVGGEKLFF
DNA: TGTGCCAGCAGCCCGGTGGGGGGGGAAAAACTGTTTTTT

size: NA
J: TRBJ1-3
D: NA
V: TRBV27
CDR3: CASDRLRVGNQYPGGTIYF
DNA: TGTGCCAGCGACAGGCTTAGGGTTGGAAACCAATATCCTGGAGGCACCATATATTTT

size: NA
J: TRBJ2-7
D: NA
V: TRBV13
CDR3: CASSFRPPPPYEQYF
DNA: TGTGCCAGCAGCTTCCGTCCTCCCCCCCCCTACGAGCAGTACTTC

size: NA
J: TRBJ2-1
D: NA
V: TRBV5-8
CDR3: CASSLGQGSYNEQFF
DNA: TGTGCCAGCAGCTTAGGGCAGGGGTCCTACAATGAGCAGTTCTTC

size: NA
J: TRBJ1-2
D: TRBD1
V: TRBV7-9
CDR3: CSSSPRFGQGAWYGYTF
DNA: TGTTCCAGCAGCCCTCGCTTCGGACAGGGTGCTTGGTATGGCTACACCTTC

size: NA
J: TRBJ2-7
D: TRBD1
V: TRBV7-6
CDR3: CASSPGQGSSYEQYF
DNA: TGTGCCAGCAGCCCGGGACAGGGCTCCTCCTACGAGCAGTACTTC

size: NA
J: TRBJ2-4
D: NA
V: TRBV27
CDR3: CASSLRGYKNIQYF
DNA: TGTGCCAGCAGTTTAAGGGGTTACAAAAACATTCAGTACTTC

size: NA
J: TRBJ1-1
D: TRBD1
V: TRBV27
CDR3: CASSYGQGANTEAFF
DNA: TGTGCCAGCAGTTACGGACAGGGGGCGAACACTGAAGCTTTCTTT

size: few
J: TRBJ2-1
D: NA
V: TRBV30
CDR3: CAWSVFGTGTLKFF
DNA: NA

size: NA
J: TRBJ2-1
D: TRBD1
V: TRBV7-8
CDR3: CASSSRTGPSYNEQFF
DNA: TGTGCCAGCAGCTCTCGGACAGGGCCCTCCTACAATGAGCAGTTCTTC

size: NA
J: TRBJ2-7
D: TRBD2
V: TRBV27
CDR3: CASSLVSTSGRTMYF
DNA: TGTGCCAGCAGTTTAGTGTCTACTAGCGGGAGGACCATGTACTTC

size: once
J: TRBJ1-1
D: NA
V: TRBV29-1
CDR3: CSVEDLRKPLAEAFF
DNA: TGCAGCGTTGAAGATCTTCGGAAACCCCTAGCTGAAGCTTTCTTT

size: NA
J: TRBJ2-3
D: TRBD2
V: TRBV28
CDR3: CASSPGLAYTQYF
DNA: TGTGCCAGCAGTCCGGGACTAGCATATACGCAGTATTTT

size: NA
J: TRBJ2-6
D: NA
V: TRBV15
CDR3: CATSPLSSGANVLTF
DNA: TGTGCCACCAGTCCTCTCAGCTCTGGGGCCAACGTCCTGACTTTC

size: NA
J: TRBJ2-7
D: TRBD2
V: TRBV7-9
CDR3: CASSTGRAYEQYF
DNA: TGTGCCAGCAGCACTGGGAGGGCCTACGAGCAGTACTTC

size: NA
J: TRBJ2-7
D: NA
V: TRBV28
CDR3: CASSGRPGKAPYEQYF
DNA: TGTGCCAGCAGCGGGCGCCCGGGGAAGGCCCCCTACGAGCAGTACTTC

size: NA
J: TRBJ1-1
D: NA
V: TRBV18
CDR3: CASSPRAGGTEAFF
DNA: TGTGCCAGCTCACCACGCGCAGGAGGCACTGAAGCTTTCTTT

size: NA
J: TRBJ2-5
D: NA
V: TRBV10-3
CDR3: CAISGGPGLRPQETQYF
DNA: TGTGCCATCAGCGGGGGTCCGGGCCTTAGGCCCCAAGAGACCCAGTACTTC

size: NA
J: TRBJ1-6
D: NA
V: TRBV19
CDR3: CASSMAYNSPLHF
DNA: TGTGCCAGTAGTATGGCATATAATTCACCCCTCCACTTT

size: NA
J: TRBJ1-5
D: NA
V: TRBV16
CDR3: CASSQSISEGNQPQHF
DNA: TGTGCCAGCAGCCAATCTATCAGCGAAGGCAATCAGCCCCAGCATTTT

size: few
J: TRBJ2-7
D: TRBD2
V: TRBV2
CDR3: CASLGGASYKQYF
DNA: TGTGCCAGTTTGGGAGGGGCGAGTTACAAGCAGTACTTC

size: few
J: TRBJ2-7
D: TRBD1
V: TRBV28
CDR3: CASSLEGAARRDEQYF
DNA: TGTGCCAGCAGTTTAGAGGGGGCAGCGAGACGGGACGAGCAGTACTTC

size: few
J: TRBJ2-3
D: TRBD2
V: TRBV7-9
CDR3: CASSSGLAGAADTQYF
DNA: TGTGCCAGCAGCTCCGGACTAGCGGGAGCGGCAGATACGCAGTATTTT

size: NA
J: TRBJ1-1
D: NA
V: TRBV11-2
CDR3: CASSRRTAENTEAFF
DNA: TGTGCCAGCAGCCGTAGGACAGCTGAGAACACTGAAGCTTTCTTT

size: NA
J: TRBJ1-1
D: TRBD1
V: TRBV5-6
CDR3: CASSFTGGGKTEAFF
DNA: TGTGCCAGCAGCTTCACAGGGGGCGGAAAAACTGAAGCTTTCTTT